One TCR beta chain is described in this entry. Its antigen is unknown. The record has no base qualities; no much larger clone is one base away. For CDR1 and CDR2, the germline V gene lists MNHEY and SVGAGI. From the cysteine up to the phenylalanine, the CDR3 has a length of 13 residues. CDR3 DNA is the only sequence kept; it has 39 bases, read in frame from the first base. Trimming removed 2 bases from V and 8 bases from J, leaving 12 bases between the germline ends. Explained via the paper, the time point label denotes: patch test 1, 2 weeks after DPC sensitization. What the treatment or condition label conveys for this sample: therapeutic diphenylcyclopropenone sensitization with weekly scalp DPC. At every patch-test visit, the blood draw took place before the patch test was put on. To be eligible, patients had to be aged 18 to 70, diagnosed with alopecia and judged suitable for DPC therapy, while pregnant patients were excluded. Unfractionated whole blood was collected in Tempus Blood RNA tubes, and total RNA was extracted from that blood.

Library generation was performed with RACE. Reads for this sample came from a NextSeq 500. Library preparation attached unique molecular identifiers to individual cDNA molecules for quantitative, reproducible TCR counting. Both TCR alpha and TCR beta chains were sequenced from each blood RNA sample. The study's own analysis went as follows. The median number of TCRs per sample was roughly 98,000, ranging from about 20,000 to 700,000. The Decombinator software suite was used to annotate the V, J and CDR3 of the TCR reads. For the PS versus PT1 abundance plots, all samples were subsampled to the same number of TCRs (28,000). TCRs were defined as expanded if absent before sensitization and observed at least eight times at the 2-week time point. TCRdb reworked the public reads: Q25 trimming with fastp, MiXCR clone assembly, productive beta chains retained. Identical CDR3 protein sequences are pooled into one entry, listed with their most common genes and DNA. The V and J calls and clone size are TCRdb's, not the authors'. The sample table lists about 340,000 distinct CDR3 sequences, around 6.9% of them with a count of one. The ten most abundant clones make up roughly 7.9% of the sample.

This entry belongs to a study of human T cells and chemical hapten exposure (dated by TCRdb to about 2021). In terms of the full investigation: For sensitization, 2% DPC in acetone was applied to an approximately 2 cm by approximately 2 cm area of upper inner arm skin. Throughout the study period of roughly five months, patients also received therapeutic DPC doses to the scalp every week. Patch testing was done on the upper back using Finn chambers containing 0.01% DPC, and results were scored after 6 days according to International Contact Dermatitis Research Group standards. Most of the patients in the cohort were female, and the cohort covered alopecia areata with under or over 50% scalp involvement, alopecia totalis and alopecia universalis. Libraries were pooled for sequencing, and per-sample TCR yields varied mainly because of small differences in library volumes within the pool. The study tracked peripheral blood TCR repertoire changes in vivo during primary and secondary sensitization to the hapten diphenylcyclopropenone (DPC) in alopecia patients. Blood was sampled from patients pre-sensitization (week 0) and at 2, 6 and about 24 weeks after DPC sensitization. For TCR sequencing, blood came from twenty-nine alopecia patients at anywhere from one to four time points (pre-sensitization, 2, 6 and 24 weeks).

General conclusions and limits of the study: Because all patients had alopecia, a presumed autoimmune disease, the immune response of the patients might differ from that of healthy individuals. Compared with pre-sensitization or healthy control sets, expanded TCRs formed significantly more large CDR3 similarity clusters, which is consistent with antigen-driven responses. The number of TCRs above 1 in 1000 frequency did not change with DPC sensitization; there was no evidence of global repertoire structure alterations. Repeated subsampling changed both the strength of the expansion versus patch-test correlation and the threshold at which the correlation became significant. The number of PT1 expanded TCRs positively correlated with patch test score, significant at thresholds 8, 16 and 32 but not 4.

The sequence came from a woman aged 18-30 years with alopecia areata. Some clones in this sample may be carry-over from other donors' samples. The sample was whole blood, taken in connection with sensitization to the hapten diphenylcyclopropenone (DPC). In this chain, TRBV6-5 is recombined with TRBJ1-1, with TRBD1 as a weak D call on 5 bases. The CDR3 protein is CASSYREGLEAFF. The base sequence is TGTGCCAGCAGTTACCGGGAGGGACTCGAAGCTTTCTTT.